The 25 T cell receptor beta chains below were found in one sample sequenced in a study of T cell changes during pregnancy in multiple sclerosis. Produced via immunoSEQ multiplex PCR; TCRdb's table is partial and in-frame only. Among about 89,000 clones listed, around 94% were seen once. The input for sequencing was peripheral blood, taken in the third trimester of pregnancy. These receptors came from a female donor with multiple sclerosis, enrolled in a pregnancy study.

The rearrangement links TRBV5-4 to TRBJ1-1; 10 bases map to TRBD1. CDR3 length: 14 residues. Germline V gene data show CDR1 as SGHNT and CDR2 as YYREEE (reference sequence). Unmatched junction bases numbered 1, after V lost 5 bases and J lost 0 bases. The CDR3 loop reads CASRGQGMNTEAFF. The CDR3 DNA is TGTGCCAGCAGGGGACAGGGGATGAACACTGAAGCTTTCTTT. The full variable domain, completed using reference TRBV5-4 and TRBJ1-1, is ETGVTQSPTHLIKTRGQQVTLRCSSQSGHNTVSWYQQALGQGPQFIFQYYREEENGRGNFPPRFSGLQFPNYSSELNVNALELDDSALYLCASRGQGMNTEAFFGQGTRLTVV.

The gene calls are TRBV13 and TRBJ1-3, with 10 positions matching TRBD1. The V and J ends lost 5 bases and 14 bases, in that order; junction bases with no gene match: 3. The CDR3 is 11 residues long. CDR1 and CDR2 (germline): PRHDT, FYEKMQ (reference sequence). CDR3 protein: CASSLGTGVYF. The CDR3, as DNA: TGTGCCAGCAGCCTCGGGACAGGGGTATATTTT.

This rearrangement joins TRBV6-5 to TRBJ2-1, with 9 bases matching TRBD2. With 2 bases clipped from V and 6 bases from J, the junction kept 5 bases outside the gene matches. Germline CDR1 is MNHEY and CDR2 is SVGAGI. The CDR3 extends over 15 amino acids. The CDR3, as DNA: TGTGCCAGCAGTTACGGCGGGAGGGTTAGCAATGAGCAGTTCTTC. It translates to CASSYGGRVSNEQFF.

V usage is TRBV11-3 and J usage is TRBJ2-3; D perhaps matches TRBD2 (7 bases). Trimming left V 3 bases short and J 2 bases short, with 15 bases between. The length of the CDR3 is 16 residues. CDR1 SGHNT and CDR2 YENEEA come from the germline V gene. The CDR3 spells CASSLGASGYTDTQYF. Written as DNA, the CDR3 is TGTGCCAGCAGCTTGGGGGCTAGCGGATACACAGATACGCAGTATTTT. The full variable domain, its missing parts supplied by reference TRBV11-3 and TRBJ2-3, is EAGVVQSPRYKIIEKKQPVAFWCNPISGHNTLYWYLQNLGQGPELLIRYENEEAVDDSQLPKDRFSAERLKGVDSTLKIQPAELGDSAVYLCASSLGASGYTDTQYFGPGTRLTVL.

The chain carries TRBV30 and TRBJ1-2; no definite D call. The length of the CDR3 is 13 residues. Germline CDR1 GTSNPN, CDR2 SVGIG (reference sequence). Trimming removed 0 bases from V and 5 bases from J, with 10 bases in between. The CDR3 here is CAWSVEGAYGYTF. CDR3 coding DNA: TGTGCCTGGAGTGTAGAGGGTGCTTATGGCTACACCTTC. Variable domain in full (rest from reference TRBV30 and TRBJ1-2): SQTIHQWPATLVQPVGSPLSLECTVEGTSNPNLYWYRQAAGRGLQLLFYSVGIGQISSEVPQNLSASRPQDRQFILSSKKLLLSDSGFYLCAWSVEGAYGYTFGSGTRLTVV.

In this sample, this clone turned up a few times. The chain is built from TRBV12-5 and TRBJ1-2, with TRBD1 identical over 8 bases. This CDR3 is built from 13 residues. From germline, CDR1 is LGHNT and CDR2 FRNRAP. Trimming cost V 1 base and J 14 bases; bases outside gene matches: 9. CDR3 amino acids: CASGLAGQGAYTF. The CDR3 DNA reads as TGTGCTAGTGGTTTGGCTGGACAGGGAGCGTATACCTTC.

This clone is a singleton in its sample. This chain joins TRBV28 and TRBJ2-5, with D maybe TRBD1 (6 bases). Per the germline V gene, CDR1 is MDHEN and CDR2 is SYDVKM. V was trimmed by 5 bases and J by 2 bases, leaving 15 bases between them. The CDR3 length is 15 residues. The CDR3 coding sequence is TGTGCCAGCAGTCCTACCGACAGGTTTCAAGAGACCCAGTACTTC. It is translated as CASSPTDRFQETQYF.

The V call is TRBV11-3, the J call TRBJ2-2; 12 positions match TRBD2. With V trimmed by 0 bases and J by 6 bases, 5 bases remained unmatched. The CDR3 is 17 amino acids. Germline V gene sequence: CDR1 SGHNT, CDR2 YENEEA. The CDR3 region is CASSLDLTSGSPGELFF. CDR3 in DNA: TGTGCCAGCAGCTTAGACCTGACTAGCGGGAGTCCCGGGGAGCTGTTTTTT.

The J gene is TRBJ2-7, the V gene TRBV18; 14 nucleotides align to TRBD2. Trimming removed 3 bases from V and 2 bases from J; junction bases left unmatched: 6. The germline V gene encodes CDR1 KGHSH and CDR2 LQKENI. The CDR3 is 17 amino acids. In nucleotides, the CDR3 is TGTGCCAGCTCACCGACTAGCGGGAGGGATTCGGCCTACGAGCAGTACTTC. It encodes CASSPTSGRDSAYEQYF.

The V gene is TRBV7-6, the J gene TRBJ2-3, with 9 bases identical to TRBD1. Germline V gene lookup returns CDR1 SGHVS and CDR2 FNYEAQ. V trimming: 8 bases; J trimming: 4 bases; junction bases outside the gene matches: 16. The CDR3 covers 17 residues. DNA of the CDR3: TGTGCCAGCTTAGAAGCCCCCGGGACAGGGATAGCAGATACGCAGTATTTT. Encoded protein: CASLEAPGTGIADTQYF.

The CDR3 is CATSRESPWNTGELFF. Written as DNA, the CDR3 is TGTGCCACCAGCAGAGAATCCCCCTGGAACACCGGGGAGCTGTTTTTT. This chain connects TRBV15 to TRBJ2-2; D call uncertain. The CDR3 length is 16 residues. V was pared by 0 bases and J by 1 base, with 9 bases between. CDR1 and CDR2 (germline): LNHNV, YYDKDF (reference sequence).

This clone was seen only once. The genes are TRBV6-5 and TRBJ2-2; D unresolved. From germline, CDR1 is MNHEY and CDR2 SVGAGI. The V and J ends lost 2 bases and 0 bases respectively, with 10 bases between them. This CDR3 contains 16 residues. The DNA for the CDR3 is TGTGCCAGCAGTTACGATTCGGTACCGAACACCGGGGAGCTGTTTTTT. Encoded protein: CASSYDSVPNTGELFF.

The chain carries TRBV11-1 and TRBJ2-5, with 14 bases lining up with TRBD2. The J segment lost 4 bases and the V segment lost 4 bases, leaving 14 bases of the junction unmatched. This CDR3 has 19 amino acids. Germline V gene sequence: CDR1 SGHAT, CDR2 FQDESV (reference sequence). The CDR3 DNA reads as TGTGCCAGCAGCTCACCAACCGGGACTAGCGGGAGTTTGGGAGAGACCCAGTACTTC. Translation: CASSSPTGTSGSLGETQYF.

The table lists this clone with a count of one. The chain is built from TRBV28 and TRBJ1-2; D gene ambiguous. V lost 2 bases and J 1 base, leaving 17 bases between the germline ends. Germline lookup yields CDR1 MDHEN and CDR2 SYDVKM. CDR3 length equals 17 residues. The CDR3 sequence: CASSLGQQAQRNYGYTF. Written as DNA, the CDR3 is TGTGCCAGCAGTTTAGGTCAACAAGCTCAGCGTAACTATGGCTACACCTTC.

The chain is built from TRBV2 and TRBJ2-5, with 8 bases identical to TRBD1. With V trimmed by 4 bases and J by 2 bases, 6 bases remained unmatched. The germline gives CDR1 SNHLY, CDR2 FYNNEI. This CDR3 has 15 residues. The CDR3 DNA follows: TGTGCCAGCAGTGCGACAGGGGCAAGTCAAGAGACCCAGTACTTC. It is translated as CASSATGASQETQYF.

The genes are TRBV19 and TRBJ1-1; D gene uncertain. Germline V lookup: CDR1 LNHDA, CDR2 SQIVND (reference sequence). V was cut by 1 base and J by 2 bases, with 11 bases left in between. This CDR3 spans 15 amino acids. The CDR3 DNA sequence: TGTGCCAGTAGTATAGTTGCGGATTTAAACACTGAAGCTTTCTTT. Protein: CASSIVADLNTEAFF. The variable domain in full, completed from reference TRBV19 and TRBJ1-1, reads DGGITQSPKYLFRKEGQNVTLSCEQNLNHDAMYWYRQDPGQGLRLIYYSQIVNDFQKGDIAEGYSVSREKKESFPLTVTSAQKNPTAFYLCASSIVADLNTEAFFGQGTRLTVV.

J is TRBJ2-1 and V is TRBV28, with 7 bases that match TRBD2. CDR1 and CDR2 from the germline V gene are MDHEN and SYDVKM. CDR3 length: 16 amino acids. The V segment lost 1 base and the J segment 3 bases; nucleotides outside the gene matches: 6. The CDR3 sequence: CASSLFRGRDYNEQFF. CDR3 coding DNA: TGTGCCAGCAGTTTATTTCGGGGGAGGGACTACAATGAGCAGTTCTTC.

The chain carries TRBV5-1 and TRBJ2-1, with TRBD2 matching 12 bases. Germline loops: CDR1 SGHRS, CDR2 YFSETQ. The CDR3 runs to 16 residues. The V and J ends lost 8 bases and 2 bases, in that order; junction bases with no gene match: 8. The CDR3 nucleotides are TGCGCCAGTCGTCTAGCGGGAGGGGCGGCCTACAATGAGCAGTTCTTC. Residues: CASRLAGGAAYNEQFF.

CDR3 in amino acids: CASSLVAGGRNEQFF. As DNA, the CDR3 is TGTGCCAGCAGTTTAGTGGCGGGAGGGCGAAATGAGCAGTTCTTC. The rearrangement links TRBV27 to TRBJ2-1; TRBD2 matches 9 bases. CDR1 MNHEY and CDR2 SMNVEV come from the germline V gene (reference sequence). The V segment lost 2 bases and the J segment 7 bases; nucleotides outside the gene matches: 6. CDR3 length equals 15 residues.

This rearrangement joins TRBV10-3 to TRBJ1-4; D is undetermined. Germline values: CDR1 ENHRY, CDR2 SYGVKD. V was shortened by 4 bases and J by 0 bases, with 9 bases between the two germline ends. The CDR3 sequence is 15 residues long. Here the CDR3 reads CAISVQPSTNEKLFF. For the CDR3, the DNA is TGTGCCATCAGTGTACAGCCTTCAACTAATGAAAAACTGTTTTTT.

The chain combines TRBV30 with TRBJ2-4; 9 bases fit TRBD1. V shed 7 bases, J shed 6 bases, and the junction held 4 bases outside the gene matches. CDR1 GTSNPN and CDR2 SVGIG come from the germline V gene (reference sequence). The CDR3 consists of 12 residues. CDR3 in amino acids: CASTQGANIQYF. The CDR3 nucleotides are TGTGCCTCCACACAGGGGGCAAACATTCAGTACTTC.

This chain uses TRBV7-7 with TRBJ2-5; 8 bases are a match to TRBD2. The CDR3 consists of 15 residues. The ends lost 7 bases at V and 1 base at J; junction bases unmatched: 8. Germline CDR1 is SSHAT and CDR2 is FNYEAQ (reference sequence). The CDR3 sequence: CASNPGGPGQETQYF. CDR3 in DNA: TGTGCCAGCAACCCGGGAGGGCCAGGCCAAGAGACCCAGTACTTC.

V usage is TRBV19 and J usage is TRBJ1-2; maybe TRBD1 (6 bases). Germline CDR1 reads LNHDA; CDR2 reads SQIVND (reference sequence). With 6 bases removed from V and 8 bases from J, the gap between germline ends came to 28 bases. The CDR3 totals 17 residues. The CDR3 reads CASRQQSWTDKGDGYTF. The CDR3 nucleotides read TGTGCCAGTAGGCAACAATCATGGACAGACAAAGGGGACGGCTACACCTTC.

The chain couples TRBV6-1 to TRBJ1-5; 8 bases align to TRBD1. The CDR3 consists of 15 residues. Losses at the gene ends were 2 bases for V and 5 bases for J; bases not matched to a gene: 5. The germline V gene encodes CDR1 MNHNS and CDR2 SASEGT. The CDR3 reads CASSEMAGGDQPQHF. The CDR3, as DNA: TGTGCCAGCAGTGAAATGGCAGGGGGCGATCAGCCCCAGCATTTT.

The chain recombines TRBV27 with TRBJ2-7; no firm D call. Trimming removed 3 bases at V and 1 base at J, with 10 bases between. The germline gives CDR1 MNHEY, CDR2 SMNVEV (reference sequence). This CDR3 is built from 14 residues. This CDR3 reads CASSFRVPSYEQYF. CDR3 coding DNA: TGTGCCAGCAGTTTCCGGGTCCCTTCCTACGAGCAGTACTTC.